This TCR beta chain was sequenced for a study of T cell responses to AZD1222 COVID-19 vaccine. Study-wide findings and caveats: Unmutated variant regions reportedly attract nearly half of all spike-specific TCRs. The number of AZD1222 recipients seropositive at baseline was only 5 to 7. Females outnumbered males among donors, who were mostly white British; clonal diversity was possibly underestimated.

Points on this clone: Its antigen is not known.

TCRdb keeps only in-frame clones here, not all; method: immunoSEQ multiplex PCR. Of approximately 89,000 clones in the sample, about nine tenths were seen once. This receptor was identified in an adult who received the AZD1222 COVID-19 vaccine. The sequencing here drew on peripheral blood, taken 28 days after the second AZD1222 dose.

CDR3 DNA: TGTGCCAGTAGTCCCGGGGGTTCGTATAGCAATCAGCCCCAGCATTTT. This encodes CASSPGGSYSNQPQHF. The chain carries TRBV19 and TRBJ1-5, with D maybe TRBD1 (5 bases). Trimming took 5 bases from V and 0 from J, leaving 14 bases between them. This CDR3 has 16 residues. Germline CDR1 and CDR2: LNHDA and SQIVND (reference sequence).